The clone carrying this T cell receptor beta chain appeared once. Its antigen remains unknown. Running of the assay took place at deep level. Measured with immunoSEQ multiplex PCR; TCRdb has only the in-frame clones, and not every one. Of millions of clones listed, around nine tenths are singletons. Germline V lookup: CDR1 KGHSH, CDR2 LQKENI. The CDR3 runs 16 residues. V shed 4 bases and J 4 bases; nucleotides not matched to a gene: 8. The source of the sample is a study of shared clonotypes between healthy human individuals. Study-wide findings and caveats: Relative to memory subsets, naive subsets generally showed larger estimated richness. Between four donors, naive CD4 clonotypes were shared at a level of about 5%.

All donors were Caucasian adults living in Nashville, Tennessee. Sequenced: naive CD4+ T cells sorted from blood. Subset described: CD45RA+ positively selected. This receptor was taken from a young man in good health. The genes are TRBV18 and TRBJ2-7; 12 bases are shared with TRBD1. In DNA, the CDR3 is TGTGCCAGCTCACTTATGGGACAGGGGGCGACTTACGAGCAGTACTTC. It specifies CASSLMGQGATYEQYF.